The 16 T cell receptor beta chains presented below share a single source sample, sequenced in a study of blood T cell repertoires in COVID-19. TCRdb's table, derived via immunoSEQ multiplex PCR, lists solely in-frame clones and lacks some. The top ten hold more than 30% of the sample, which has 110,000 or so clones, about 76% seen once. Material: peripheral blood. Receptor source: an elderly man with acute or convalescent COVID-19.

The CDR3 DNA sequence: TGCGCCAGCAGCAAGAGGGCTCAGCGAGACTATGGCTACACCTTC. Protein: CASSKRAQRDYGYTF. V gene TRBV5-1 combines with J gene TRBJ1-2, with D unclear. CDR3 size: 15 residues. CDR1 and CDR2 (germline): SGHRS, YFSETQ. The germline V and J ends were trimmed by 4 bases and 3 bases, with 16 bases remaining between them.

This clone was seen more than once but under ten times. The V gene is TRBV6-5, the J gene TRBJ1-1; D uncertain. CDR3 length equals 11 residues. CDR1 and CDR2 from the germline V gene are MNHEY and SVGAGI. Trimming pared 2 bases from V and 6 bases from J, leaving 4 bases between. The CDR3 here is CASSYEAEAFF. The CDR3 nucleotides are TGTGCCAGCAGTTACGAGGCTGAAGCTTTCTTT.

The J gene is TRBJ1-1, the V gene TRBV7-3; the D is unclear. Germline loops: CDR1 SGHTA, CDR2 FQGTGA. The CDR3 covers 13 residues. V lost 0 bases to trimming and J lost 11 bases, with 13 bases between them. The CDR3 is CASSLTIASRAFF. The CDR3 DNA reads TGTGCCAGCAGCTTAACTATCGCCTCCAGGGCTTTCTTT.

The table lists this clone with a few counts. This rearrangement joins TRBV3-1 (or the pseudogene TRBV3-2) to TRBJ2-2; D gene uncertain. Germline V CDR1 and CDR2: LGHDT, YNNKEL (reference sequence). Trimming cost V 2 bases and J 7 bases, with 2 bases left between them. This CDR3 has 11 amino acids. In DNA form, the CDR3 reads TGTGCCAGCAGCCAACACGGGGAGCTGTTTTTT. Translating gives CASSQHGELFF.

CDR3 sequence: CASSPLTSGVRNEQFF. The CDR3 region has the DNA TGTGCCAGTAGTCCCCTTACTAGCGGGGTTAGGAATGAGCAGTTCTTC. V usage is TRBV19 and J usage is TRBJ2-1, with 10 positions matching TRBD2. The CDR3 runs to 16 residues. Germline CDR1 is LNHDA and CDR2 is SQIVND (reference sequence). Trimming cost V 5 bases and J 7 bases; bases outside gene matches: 11. The full variable domain, in which reference TRBV19 and TRBJ2-1 provide the parts outside the CDR3, is DGGITQSPKYLFRKEGQNVTLSCEQNLNHDAMYWYRQDPGQGLRLIYYSQIVNDFQKGDIAEGYSVSREKKESFPLTVTSAQKNPTAFYLCASSPLTSGVRNEQFFGPGTRLTVL.

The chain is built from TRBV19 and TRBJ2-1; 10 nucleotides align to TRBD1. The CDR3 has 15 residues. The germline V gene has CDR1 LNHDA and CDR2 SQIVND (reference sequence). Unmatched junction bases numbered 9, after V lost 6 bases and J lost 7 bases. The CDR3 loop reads CASRNTGQGRNEQFF. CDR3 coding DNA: TGTGCCAGTAGGAATACGGGACAGGGGAGAAATGAGCAGTTCTTC.

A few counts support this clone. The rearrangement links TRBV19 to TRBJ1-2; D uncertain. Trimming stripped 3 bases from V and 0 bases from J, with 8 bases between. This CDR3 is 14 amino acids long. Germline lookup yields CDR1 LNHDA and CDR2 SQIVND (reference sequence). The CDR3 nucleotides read TGTGCCAGTAGTATGTGGAGCACTAACTATGGCTACACCTTC. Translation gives CASSMWSTNYGYTF.

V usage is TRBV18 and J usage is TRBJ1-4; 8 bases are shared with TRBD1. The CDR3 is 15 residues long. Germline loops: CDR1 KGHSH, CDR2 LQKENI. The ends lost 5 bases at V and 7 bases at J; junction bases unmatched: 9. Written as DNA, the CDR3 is TGTGCCAGCTCAACCACCAGACAGGGGTCTGAAAAACTGTTTTTT. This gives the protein CASSTTRQGSEKLFF.

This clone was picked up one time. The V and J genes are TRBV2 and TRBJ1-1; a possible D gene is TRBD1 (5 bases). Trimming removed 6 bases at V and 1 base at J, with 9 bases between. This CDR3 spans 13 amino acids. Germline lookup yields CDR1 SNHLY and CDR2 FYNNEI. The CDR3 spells CASRLGENTEAFF. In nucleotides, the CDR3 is TGTGCCAGCAGGCTAGGGGAGAACACTGAAGCTTTCTTT.

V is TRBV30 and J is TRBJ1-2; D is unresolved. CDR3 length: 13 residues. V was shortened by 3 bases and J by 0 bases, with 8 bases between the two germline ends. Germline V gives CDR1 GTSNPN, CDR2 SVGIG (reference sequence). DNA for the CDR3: TGTGCCTGGAGCCCGGGATCTAACTATGGCTACACCTTC. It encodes CAWSPGSNYGYTF.

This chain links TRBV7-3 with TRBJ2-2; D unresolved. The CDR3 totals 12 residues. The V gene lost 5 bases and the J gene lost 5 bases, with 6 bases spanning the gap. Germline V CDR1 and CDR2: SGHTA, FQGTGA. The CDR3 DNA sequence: TGTGCCAGCAGCCCCGGGACCGGGGAGCTGTTTTTT. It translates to CASSPGTGELFF.

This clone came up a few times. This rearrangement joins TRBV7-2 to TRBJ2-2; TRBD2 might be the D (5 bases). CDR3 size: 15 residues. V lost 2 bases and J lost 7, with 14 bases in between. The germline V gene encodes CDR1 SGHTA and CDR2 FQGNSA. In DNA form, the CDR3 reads TGTGCCAGCAGCTTATATTCTGGACTGGACGGGGAGCTGTTTTTT. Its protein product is CASSLYSGLDGELFF.

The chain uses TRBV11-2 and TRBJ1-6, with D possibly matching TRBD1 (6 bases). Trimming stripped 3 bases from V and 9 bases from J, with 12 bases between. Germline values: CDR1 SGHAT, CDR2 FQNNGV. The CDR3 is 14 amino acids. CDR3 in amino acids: CASSFTGRGSPLHF. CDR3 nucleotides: TGTGCCAGCAGCTTCACAGGGAGAGGTTCACCCCTCCACTTT.

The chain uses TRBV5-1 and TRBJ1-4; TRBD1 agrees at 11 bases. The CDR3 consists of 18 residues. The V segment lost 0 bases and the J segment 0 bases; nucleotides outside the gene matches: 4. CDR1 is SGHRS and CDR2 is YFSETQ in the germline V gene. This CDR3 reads CASSLGWDRGATNEKLFF. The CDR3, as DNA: TGCGCCAGCAGCTTGGGATGGGACAGGGGGGCAACTAATGAAAAACTGTTTTTT. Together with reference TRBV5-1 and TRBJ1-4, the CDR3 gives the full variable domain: KAGVTQTPRYLIKTRGQQVTLSCSPISGHRSVSWYQQTPGQGLQFLFEYFSETQRNKGNFPGRFSGRQFSNSRSEMNVSTLELGDSALYLCASSLGWDRGATNEKLFFGSGTQLSVL.

DNA for the CDR3: TGTGCCAGTAGTGCCGCTCGCGGGAGGCTTTACAATGAGCAGTTCTTC. Translating it yields CASSAARGRLYNEQFF. The chain joins TRBV19 to TRBJ2-1; the match to TRBD2 covers 8 bases. In germline, CDR1 is LNHDA, CDR2 SQIVND (reference sequence). After removal of 5 bases from V and 4 bases from J, the junction contained 10 bases not matched to a gene. This CDR3 contains 16 residues.

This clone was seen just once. The CDR3 sequence is CATSDVGRQGAIGETQYF. DNA for the CDR3: TGTGCCACCAGTGATGTAGGGAGACAGGGGGCTATTGGAGAGACCCAGTACTTC. The chain couples TRBV24-1 to TRBJ2-5, with 10 nucleotides matching TRBD1. The CDR3 is 18 amino acids. The germline gives CDR1 KGHDR, CDR2 SFDVKD. J was trimmed by 4 bases and V by 3 bases; bases with no gene match: 13.